The clone carrying this TCR beta chain has ten or more counts. Its antigen is undetermined. The data originate from a study of metastatic and nonmetastatic thyroid tumors. Whole-study context: Comparison of repertoires was carried out across blood and tumor or nodule tissue from malignant and benign thyroid patients. General study results and limits: The study reportedly found significantly higher TCR beta diversity in malignant thyroid tumors than benign nodules, in blood and tumor.

Prior to thyroid surgery, none of the patients had received any treatment. Under the authors' procedure: The authors used CDR3 differences across clinicopathological groups to build a distant-metastasis classifier for papillary thyroid cancer. TCRdb re-called clones via MiXCR from the PCR reads. In this record, the V and J calls reflect TCRdb's handling and not the investigators' own analysis. The table lists 64,000 or so clones, 15% to 20% of them singletons, with about 9.4% in the top ten. Germline CDR1 SEHNR, CDR2 FQNEAQ (reference sequence). This CDR3 has 15 residues. V lost 5 bases to trimming and J lost 3 bases; unmatched junction nucleotides: 7.

The chain employs TRBV7-9 and TRBJ1-5; 7 nucleotides agree with TRBD1. The TCR sequence derives from a male donor with papillary thyroid cancer or a benign thyroid nodule (not recorded which). Some clones in this sample may be carry-over from other donors' samples. The sequencing sample was made of blood. CDR3 sequence reads: CASSLQGSDNQPQHF. The CDR3 region has the DNA TGTGCCAGCAGCCTACAGGGGTCGGACAATCAGCCCCAGCATTTT. The full variable domain, rest sourced from reference TRBV7-9 and TRBJ1-5, is DTGVSQNPRHKITKRGQNVTFRCDPISEHNRLYWYRQTLGQGPEFLTYFQNEAQLEKSRLLSDRFSAERPKGSFSTLEIQRTEQGDSAMYLCASSLQGSDNQPQHFGDGTRLSIL.